The next 9 T cell receptor beta chains were all read from a single sample in a study of shared clonotypes between healthy human individuals. Sequencing used immunoSEQ multiplex PCR; TCRdb keeps in-frame clones, though not all of them. The sample holds 800,000 to 950,000 clones, approximately 96% seen once. Terminally differentiated effector memory CD45RA+ cells were left out of the naive CD8 fraction, which was CD45RO-negative and positively selected for CCR7. The sample was naive CD8+ T cells sorted from blood. The receptors stem from a man aged 25-40 years in good health.

V gene TRBV4-3 combines with J gene TRBJ2-2; 8 nucleotides match TRBD2. V was pared by 0 bases and J by 0 bases, with 15 bases of the junction left unmatched. There are 21 residues in the CDR3. Germline loops: CDR1 LGHNA, CDR2 YSLEER. The CDR3 nucleotides read TGCGCCAGCAGCCAAGAAAGGGCGCCTAGCGGGCAACTTGCGAACACCGGGGAGCTGTTTTTT. Translated: CASSQERAPSGQLANTGELFF.

The gene calls are TRBV4-1 and TRBJ1-5; no definite D call. The V and J ends lost 0 bases and 0 bases respectively, with 9 bases between them. CDR3 length equals 16 residues. The germline V gene has CDR1 MGHRA and CDR2 YSYEKL. CDR3 coding DNA: TGCGCCAGCAGCCAAGATTCAGCAAATAGCAATCAGCCCCAGCATTTT. Protein: CASSQDSANSNQPQHF.

The V call is TRBV28, the J call TRBJ1-5; possibly TRBD1 for D (6 bases). The V gene lost 7 bases and the J gene lost 5 bases, with 15 bases spanning the gap. Germline V gives CDR1 MDHEN, CDR2 SYDVKM. There are 14 residues in the CDR3. The CDR3 region is CASTEWGAHQPQHF. Written as DNA, the CDR3 is TGTGCCAGCACTGAATGGGGGGCCCATCAGCCCCAGCATTTT.

The chain joins TRBV27 to TRBJ2-7, with TRBD1 matching over 10 bases. Losses at the gene ends were 5 bases for V and 2 bases for J; bases not matched to a gene: 6. The CDR3 has 15 amino acids. CDR1 and CDR2 from the germline V gene are MNHEY and SMNVEV (reference sequence). CDR3 in amino acids: CASSPGTGDPYEQYF. The CDR3 DNA follows: TGTGCCAGCAGTCCCGGGACAGGGGACCCCTACGAGCAGTACTTC.

The genes are TRBV29-1 and TRBJ1-1; D remains unclear. Germline loops: CDR1 SQVTM, CDR2 ANQGSEA. The CDR3 sequence is 12 residues long. V shed 5 bases and J shed 2 bases, with 9 bases lying between them. As DNA, the CDR3 is TGCAGCGTTTTAGAGGGCAACACTGAAGCTTTCTTT. Its protein product is CSVLEGNTEAFF.

The chain carries TRBV4-2 and TRBJ2-2, with TRBD2 matching 13 bases. Germline loops: CDR1 LGHNA, CDR2 YNFKEQ. CDR3 length: 16 amino acids. With V trimmed by 3 bases and J by 7 bases, 5 bases remained unmatched. CDR3 residues: CASSHGLAGVGGELFF. The DNA of the CDR3 is TGTGCCAGCAGCCACGGACTAGCGGGAGTAGGCGGGGAGCTGTTTTTT.

The chain has TRBV7-9 and TRBJ2-7; D tentatively reads TRBD1 or TRBD2 (5 bases each). Germline V gene data show CDR1 as SEHNR and CDR2 as FQNEAQ (reference sequence). There are 15 residues in the CDR3. V was cut by 1 base and J by 2 bases, with 12 bases left in between. This CDR3 is CASSLEGRLTYEQYF. The CDR3 DNA sequence: TGTGCCAGCAGCTTAGAGGGACGGTTAACCTACGAGCAGTACTTC.

The chain employs TRBV23-1 and TRBJ2-2; D ambiguous. TRBV23-1 is recorded as an ORF, its role being uncertain. This CDR3 is built from 16 residues. Trimming took off 1 base at V and 0 bases at J, with 9 bases between the two ends. CDR3 sequence reads: CASSQYFSSNTGELFF. In DNA, the CDR3 is TGCGCCAGCAGTCAATACTTCAGCTCGAACACCGGGGAGCTGTTTTTT.

This clone was seen once. The rearrangement uses TRBV29-1 and TRBJ2-1, with D hard to call. V gave up 4 bases and J gave up 0 bases, with 16 bases separating them. Germline CDR1 reads SQVTM; CDR2 reads ANQGSEA. The CDR3 covers 16 residues. The CDR3 DNA is TGCAGCGTTGTTGGGGATAGCTTGGGCTCCTACAATGAGCAGTTCTTC. This gives the protein CSVVGDSLGSYNEQFF.